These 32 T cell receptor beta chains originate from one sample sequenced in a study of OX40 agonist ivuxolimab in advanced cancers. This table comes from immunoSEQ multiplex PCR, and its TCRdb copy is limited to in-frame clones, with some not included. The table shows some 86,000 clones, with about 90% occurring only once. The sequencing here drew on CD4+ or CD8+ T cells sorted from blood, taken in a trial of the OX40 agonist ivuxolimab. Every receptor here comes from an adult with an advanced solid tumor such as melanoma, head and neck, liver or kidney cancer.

CDR3 nucleotides: TGTGCCAGCAGCTTAGTAGGAGGGCAGCCCCAGCATTTT. It translates to CASSLVGGQPQHF. The chain joins TRBV11-2 to TRBJ1-5; no reliable D call. Looked up from germline, CDR1 is SGHAT and CDR2 is FQNNGV. The V gene lost 1 base and the J gene lost 7 bases, with 8 bases spanning the gap. CDR3 size: 13 residues. Full variable domain (rest looked up from reference TRBV11-2 and TRBJ1-5): EAGVAQSPRYKIIEKRQSVAFWCNPISGHATLYWYQQILGQGPKLLIQFQNNGVVDDSQLPKDRFSAERLKGVDSTLKIQPAKLEDSAVYLCASSLVGGQPQHFGDGTRLSIL.

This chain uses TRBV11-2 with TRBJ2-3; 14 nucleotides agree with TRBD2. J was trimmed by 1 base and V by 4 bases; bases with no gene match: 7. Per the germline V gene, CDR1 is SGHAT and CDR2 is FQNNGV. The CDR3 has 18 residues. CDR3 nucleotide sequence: TGTGCCAGCAGCTCGGGACTAGCGGGGGCGCGGCGCACAGATACGCAGTATTTT. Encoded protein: CASSSGLAGARRTDTQYF.

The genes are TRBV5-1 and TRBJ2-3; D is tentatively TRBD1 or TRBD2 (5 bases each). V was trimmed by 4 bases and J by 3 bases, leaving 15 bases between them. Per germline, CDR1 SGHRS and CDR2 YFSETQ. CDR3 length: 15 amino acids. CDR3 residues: CASSRPGADTDTQYF. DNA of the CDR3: TGCGCCAGCAGCCGCCCCGGGGCGGATACAGATACGCAGTATTTT.

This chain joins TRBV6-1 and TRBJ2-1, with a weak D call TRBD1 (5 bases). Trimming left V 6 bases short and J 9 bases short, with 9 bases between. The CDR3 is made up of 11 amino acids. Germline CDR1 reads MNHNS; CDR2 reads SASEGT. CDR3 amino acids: CASSRVGEQFF. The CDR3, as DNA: TGTGCCAGCAGCAGGGTCGGTGAGCAGTTCTTC.

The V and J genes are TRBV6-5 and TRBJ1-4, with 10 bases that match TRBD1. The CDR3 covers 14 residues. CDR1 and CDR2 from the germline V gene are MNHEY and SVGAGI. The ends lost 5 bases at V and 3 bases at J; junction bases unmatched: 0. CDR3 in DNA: TGTGCCAGCAGTGGGACAGGGGCTAATGAAAAACTGTTTTTT. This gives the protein CASSGTGANEKLFF.

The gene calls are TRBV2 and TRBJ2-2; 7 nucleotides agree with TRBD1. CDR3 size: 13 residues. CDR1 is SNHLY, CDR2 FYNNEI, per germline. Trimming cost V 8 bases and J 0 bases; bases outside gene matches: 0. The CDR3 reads CASQGANTGELFF. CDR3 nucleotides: TGTGCCAGCCAGGGGGCGAACACCGGGGAGCTGTTTTTT. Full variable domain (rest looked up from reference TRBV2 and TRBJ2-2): EPEVTQTPSHQVTQMGQEVILRCVPISNHLYFYWYRQILGQKVEFLVSFYNNEISEKSEIFDDQFSVERPDGSNFTLKIRSTKLEDSAMYFCASQGANTGELFFGEGSRLTVL.

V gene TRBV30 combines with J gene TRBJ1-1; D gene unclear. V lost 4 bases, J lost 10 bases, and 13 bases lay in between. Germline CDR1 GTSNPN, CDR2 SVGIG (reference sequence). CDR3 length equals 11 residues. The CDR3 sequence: CAWTSTGRAFF. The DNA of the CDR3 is TGTGCCTGGACCTCTACTGGGAGAGCTTTCTTT.

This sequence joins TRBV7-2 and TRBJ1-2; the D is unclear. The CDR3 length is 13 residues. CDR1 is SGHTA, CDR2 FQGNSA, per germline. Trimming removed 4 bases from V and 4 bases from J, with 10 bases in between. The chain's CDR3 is CASSSYGLYGYTF. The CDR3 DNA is TGTGCCAGCAGCTCGTACGGGCTCTATGGCTACACCTTC.

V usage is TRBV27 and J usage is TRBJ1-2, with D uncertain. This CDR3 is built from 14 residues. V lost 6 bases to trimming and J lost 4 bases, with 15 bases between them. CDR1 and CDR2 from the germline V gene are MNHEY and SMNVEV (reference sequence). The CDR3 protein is CASSRKGLGYGYTF. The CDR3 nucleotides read TGTGCCAGCAGCAGGAAAGGGCTCGGCTATGGCTACACCTTC.

The chain's CDR3 is CAWRGGQAEEKLFF. Here the CDR3 DNA reads TGTGCCTGGAGGGGGGGACAGGCGGAAGAAAAACTGTTTTTT. The chain combines TRBV30 with TRBJ1-4, with 8 bases matching TRBD1. J gave up 8 bases and V 3 bases, and 8 bases lay outside the gene matches. This CDR3 has 14 residues. Germline CDR1 and CDR2: GTSNPN and SVGIG (reference sequence). Using reference TRBV30 and TRBJ1-4 for the parts outside the CDR3, the full variable domain is SQTIHQWPATLVQPVGSPLSLECTVEGTSNPNLYWYRQAAGRGLQLLFYSVGIGQISSEVPQNLSASRPQDRQFILSSKKLLLSDSGFYLCAWRGGQAEEKLFFGSGTQLSVL.

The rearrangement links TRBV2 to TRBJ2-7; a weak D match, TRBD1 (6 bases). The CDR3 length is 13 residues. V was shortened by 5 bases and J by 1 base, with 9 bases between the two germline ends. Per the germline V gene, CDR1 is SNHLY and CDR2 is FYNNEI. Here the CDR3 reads CASSLQGSYEQYV. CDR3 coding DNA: TGTGCCAGCAGTCTTCAGGGGTCCTACGAGCAGTACGTC.

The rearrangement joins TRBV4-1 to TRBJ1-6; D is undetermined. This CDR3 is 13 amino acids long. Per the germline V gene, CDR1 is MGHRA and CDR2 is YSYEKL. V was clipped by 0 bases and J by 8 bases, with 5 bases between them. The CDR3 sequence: CASSQDQHSPLHF. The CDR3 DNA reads TGCGCCAGCAGCCAAGATCAGCATTCACCCCTCCACTTT.

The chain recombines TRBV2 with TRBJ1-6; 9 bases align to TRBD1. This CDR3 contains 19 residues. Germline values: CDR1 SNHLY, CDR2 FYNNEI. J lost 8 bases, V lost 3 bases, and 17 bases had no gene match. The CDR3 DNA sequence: TGTGCCAGCAGTGAGGTTGGGACAGGGAAAGTTTTGGGGGATTCACCCCTCCACTTT. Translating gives CASSEVGTGKVLGDSPLHF.

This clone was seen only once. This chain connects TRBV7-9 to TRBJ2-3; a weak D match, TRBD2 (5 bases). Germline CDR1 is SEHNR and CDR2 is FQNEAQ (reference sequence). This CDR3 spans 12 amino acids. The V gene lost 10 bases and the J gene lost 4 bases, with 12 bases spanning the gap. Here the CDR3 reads CAMNVGADTQYF. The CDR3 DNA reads TGTGCCATGAATGTCGGGGCAGATACGCAGTATTTT. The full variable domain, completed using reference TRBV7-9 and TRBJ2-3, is DTGVSQNPRHKITKRGQNVTFRCDPISEHNRLYWYRQTLGQGPEFLTYFQNEAQLEKSRLLSDRFSAERPKGSFSTLEIQRTEQGDSAMYLCAMNVGADTQYFGPGTRLTVL.

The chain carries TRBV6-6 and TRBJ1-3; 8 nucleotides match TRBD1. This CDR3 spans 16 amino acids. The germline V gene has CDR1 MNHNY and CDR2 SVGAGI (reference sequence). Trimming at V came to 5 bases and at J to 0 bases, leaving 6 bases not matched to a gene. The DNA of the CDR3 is TGTGCCAGCAGTGGGACAGGAGAAGTCTCTGGAAACACCATATATTTT. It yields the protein CASSGTGEVSGNTIYF.

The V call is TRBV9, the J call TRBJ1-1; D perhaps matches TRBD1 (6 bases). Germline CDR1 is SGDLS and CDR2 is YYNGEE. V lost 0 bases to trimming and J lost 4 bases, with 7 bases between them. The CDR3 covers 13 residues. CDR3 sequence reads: CASSVEGGTEAFF. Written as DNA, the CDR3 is TGTGCCAGCAGCGTAGAAGGGGGCACTGAAGCTTTCTTT.

CDR3 coding DNA: TGTGCCAGCAGCTTCCTCGGGACCAACTATGGCTACACCTTC. Its translation: CASSFLGTNYGYTF. V and J are TRBV7-2 and TRBJ1-2, with TRBD1 as a possible D gene (5 bases). This CDR3 has 14 residues. Deletions cut 3 bases from V and 2 bases from J, with 10 bases between. Looked up from germline, CDR1 is SGHTA and CDR2 is FQGNSA.

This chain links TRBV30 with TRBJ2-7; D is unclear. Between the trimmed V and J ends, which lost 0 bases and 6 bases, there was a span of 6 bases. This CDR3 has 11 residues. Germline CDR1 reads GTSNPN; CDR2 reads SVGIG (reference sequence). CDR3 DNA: TGTGCCTGGAGTGTAATGGGCGAGCAGTACTTC. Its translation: CAWSVMGEQYF.

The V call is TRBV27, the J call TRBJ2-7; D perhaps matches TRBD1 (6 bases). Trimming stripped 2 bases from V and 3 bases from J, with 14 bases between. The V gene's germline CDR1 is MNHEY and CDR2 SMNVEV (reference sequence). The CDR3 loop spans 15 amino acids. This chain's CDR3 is CASSLKGHPNYEQYF. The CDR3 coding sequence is TGTGCCAGCAGTTTAAAGGGACACCCTAACTACGAGCAGTACTTC.

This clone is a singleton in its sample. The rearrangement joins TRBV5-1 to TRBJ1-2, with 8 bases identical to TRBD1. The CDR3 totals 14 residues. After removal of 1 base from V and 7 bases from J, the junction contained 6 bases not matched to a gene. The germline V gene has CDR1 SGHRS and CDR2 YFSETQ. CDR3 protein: CASSLQGADRGYTF. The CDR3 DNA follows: TGCGCCAGCAGCTTGCAGGGGGCGGACCGTGGCTACACCTTC.

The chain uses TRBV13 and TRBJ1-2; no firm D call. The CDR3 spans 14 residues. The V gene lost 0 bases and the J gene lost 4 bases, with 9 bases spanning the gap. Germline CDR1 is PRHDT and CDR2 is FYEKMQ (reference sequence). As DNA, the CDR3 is TGTGCCAGCAGCTTAGGGGCAGCAACCTATGGCTACACCTTC. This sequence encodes CASSLGAATYGYTF.

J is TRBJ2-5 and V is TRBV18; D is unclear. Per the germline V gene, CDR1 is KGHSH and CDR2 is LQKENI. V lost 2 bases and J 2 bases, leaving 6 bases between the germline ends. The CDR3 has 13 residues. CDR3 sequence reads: CASSPTEQETQYF. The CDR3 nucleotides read TGTGCCAGCTCACCAACAGAACAAGAGACCCAGTACTTC.

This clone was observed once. The CDR3 here is CASEFNSIQYF. CDR3 nucleotides: TGTGCCAGTGAATTTAATAGCATTCAGTACTTC. The chain recombines TRBV7-9 with TRBJ2-4; the D is unclear. CDR3 length equals 11 residues. The germline gives CDR1 SEHNR, CDR2 FQNEAQ (reference sequence). Trimming removed 9 bases from V and 9 bases from J, with 12 bases in between.

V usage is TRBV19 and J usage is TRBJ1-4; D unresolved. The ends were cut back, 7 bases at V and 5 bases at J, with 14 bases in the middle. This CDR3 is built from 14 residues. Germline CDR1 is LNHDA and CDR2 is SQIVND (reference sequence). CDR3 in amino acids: CASNTGSLNEKLFF. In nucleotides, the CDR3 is TGTGCCAGTAACACCGGGAGTCTGAATGAAAAACTGTTTTTT.

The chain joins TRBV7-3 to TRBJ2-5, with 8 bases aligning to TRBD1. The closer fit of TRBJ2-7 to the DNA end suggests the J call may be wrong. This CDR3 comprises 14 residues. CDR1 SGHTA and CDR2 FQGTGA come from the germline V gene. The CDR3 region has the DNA TGTGCCAGCAGCCGCGACAGGGGTTCCTACGAGCAGTACTTC. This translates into CASSRDRGSYEQYF.

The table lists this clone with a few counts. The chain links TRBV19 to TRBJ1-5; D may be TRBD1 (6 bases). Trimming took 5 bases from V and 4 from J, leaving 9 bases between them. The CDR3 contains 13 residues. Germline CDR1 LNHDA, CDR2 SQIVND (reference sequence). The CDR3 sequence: CASSDQGNQPQHF. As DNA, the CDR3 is TGTGCCAGTAGTGATCAGGGGAATCAGCCCCAGCATTTT.

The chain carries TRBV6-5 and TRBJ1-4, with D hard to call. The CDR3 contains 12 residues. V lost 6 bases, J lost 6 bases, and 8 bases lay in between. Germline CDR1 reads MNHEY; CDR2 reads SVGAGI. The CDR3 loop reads CASRDGHEKLFF. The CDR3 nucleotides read TGTGCCAGCAGAGACGGACATGAAAAACTGTTTTTT.

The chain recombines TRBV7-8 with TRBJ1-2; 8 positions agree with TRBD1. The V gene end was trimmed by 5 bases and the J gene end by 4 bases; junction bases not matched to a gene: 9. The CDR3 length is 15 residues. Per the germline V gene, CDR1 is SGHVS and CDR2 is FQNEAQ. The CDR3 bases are TGTGCCAGCAGCGAAGGACAGGGAGGAGGCTATGGCTACACCTTC. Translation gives CASSEGQGGGYGYTF.

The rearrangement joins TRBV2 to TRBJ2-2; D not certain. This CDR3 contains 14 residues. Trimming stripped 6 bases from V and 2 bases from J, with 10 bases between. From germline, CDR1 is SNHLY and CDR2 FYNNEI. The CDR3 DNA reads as TGTGCCAGCAGAAACCGACCCAACACCGGGGAGCTGTTTTTT. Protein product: CASRNRPNTGELFF.

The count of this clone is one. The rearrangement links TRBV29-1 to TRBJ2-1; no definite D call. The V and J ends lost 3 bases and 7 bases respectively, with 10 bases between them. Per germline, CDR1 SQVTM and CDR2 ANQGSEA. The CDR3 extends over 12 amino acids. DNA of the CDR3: TGCAGCGTTGAGTTGCGTGCAAATGAGCAGTTCTTC. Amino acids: CSVELRANEQFF.

The CDR3 is CASSFRDGTYEQYV. Here the CDR3 DNA reads TGTGCCAGCAGTTTTCGCGACGGAACCTACGAGCAGTACGTC. This chain joins TRBV28 and TRBJ2-7; unclear D gene. Germline V gene data show CDR1 as MDHEN and CDR2 as SYDVKM. The CDR3 contains 14 residues. Trimming took off 3 bases at V and 2 bases at J, with 11 bases between the two ends.

In nucleotides, the CDR3 is TGTGCCAGCAGTAGGTCAGGATTTAATTCACCCCTCCACTTT. Translation: CASSRSGFNSPLHF. The V call is TRBV2, the J call TRBJ1-6; D is unresolved. The CDR3 runs 14 residues. The ends were cut back, 5 bases at V and 6 bases at J, with 11 bases in the middle. Per germline, CDR1 SNHLY and CDR2 FYNNEI. The full variable domain, rest sourced from reference TRBV2 and TRBJ1-6, is EPEVTQTPSHQVTQMGQEVILRCVPISNHLYFYWYRQILGQKVEFLVSFYNNEISEKSEIFDDQFSVERPDGSNFTLKIRSTKLEDSAMYFCASSRSGFNSPLHFGNGTRLTVT.